Presented here are 5 T cell receptor beta chains from one specimen sequenced in a study of CD8+ T cells in alopecia areata. Reverse transcribed after extraction, RNA yielded cDNA as the sequencing template. Produced via immunoSEQ multiplex PCR; TCRdb's table is partial and in-frame only. Of 100,000 to 120,000 clones in the sample, 45% to 60% were seen once. Source material: NKG2D-low CD8+ T cells sorted from blood. All receptors come from a human donor with alopecia areata.

This chain joins TRBV7-9 and TRBJ1-4; D gene unclear. The CDR3 extends over 13 amino acids. V lost 7 bases and J 3 bases, leaving 9 bases between the germline ends. Germline lookup yields CDR1 SEHNR and CDR2 FQNEAQ (reference sequence). The CDR3 here is CASNERANEKLFF. The CDR3 region has the DNA TGTGCCAGCAACGAGAGAGCTAATGAAAAACTGTTTTTT. Drawing the rest from reference TRBV7-9 and TRBJ1-4, the complete variable domain is DTGVSQNPRHKITKRGQNVTFRCDPISEHNRLYWYRQTLGQGPEFLTYFQNEAQLEKSRLLSDRFSAERPKGSFSTLEIQRTEQGDSAMYLCASNERANEKLFFGSGTQLSVL.

This clone was detected once. The rearrangement joins TRBV11-3 to TRBJ2-1; TRBD2 agrees at 7 bases. The CDR3 contains 13 residues. The junction had 4 bases not matched to a gene; V was cut back by 6 bases and J by 5 bases. Germline values: CDR1 SGHNT, CDR2 YENEEA. For the CDR3, the DNA is TGTGCCAGCAGTTCCCGGGGGGACAATGAGCAGTTCTTC. Translated: CASSSRGDNEQFF. Full variable domain (outside the CDR3, taken from reference TRBV11-3 and TRBJ2-1): EAGVVQSPRYKIIEKKQPVAFWCNPISGHNTLYWYLQNLGQGPELLIRYENEEAVDDSQLPKDRFSAERLKGVDSTLKIQPAELGDSAVYLCASSSRGDNEQFFGPGTRLTVL.

The table lists this clone with a count of one. The J gene is TRBJ1-5, the V gene TRBV6-5; 11 nucleotides agree with TRBD1. Losses at the gene ends were 6 bases for V and 6 bases for J; bases not matched to a gene: 7. The CDR3 runs 15 residues. Germline CDR1 MNHEY, CDR2 SVGAGI. Here the CDR3 reads CASSPGTGGRQPQHF. The CDR3 DNA follows: TGTGCCAGCAGCCCCGGGACAGGGGGTCGTCAGCCCCAGCATTTT.

The chain joins TRBV5-4 to TRBJ2-1; the match to TRBD2 covers 12 bases. Looked up from germline, CDR1 is SGHNT and CDR2 is YYREEE (reference sequence). CDR3 length: 17 amino acids. J lost 3 bases, V lost 4 bases, and 8 bases had no gene match. CDR3 sequence (DNA): TGTGCCAGCAGCCCTCTCTCTAGCGGGAGGGTCTACAATGAGCAGTTCTTC. Translated, it gives CASSPLSSGRVYNEQFF.

The V call is TRBV7-9, the J call TRBJ2-7, with TRBD2 matching 8 bases. The CDR3 spans 14 residues. Germline CDR1 reads SEHNR; CDR2 reads FQNEAQ (reference sequence). With 6 bases clipped from V and 5 bases from J, the junction kept 9 bases outside the gene matches. The CDR3 region has the DNA TGTGCCAGCAGATTCAGCGGGAGCCCCGACGAGCAGTACTTC. Encoded protein: CASRFSGSPDEQYF.